This TCR beta chain was documented in a study of post-analysis software for immune sequencing data. Turning to the study itself: Relapsing-remitting, secondary progressive and progressive-relapsing courses of multiple sclerosis were included.

After removal of 4 bases from V and 7 bases from J, the junction contained 15 bases not matched to a gene. Germline V CDR1 and CDR2: LGHDT, YNNKEL (reference sequence). This CDR3 has 18 amino acids. Study outcomes and limitations: Samples prepared in the same batch strongly co-clustered by F measure. Diversity measured as normalized Chao1 was significantly lower in multiple sclerosis patients than in controls. TRBV5-6, TRBV5-1 and TRBV20-1 belonged to a set of about 5 TRBV segments that were more frequent in patients than controls.

Built from TCR beta cDNA, the libraries had unique molecular identifiers in them. A population of about 1 to 11 million T cells gave rise to about half a million cDNA molecules. TCRdb re-derived calls from the PCR reads in MiXCR, one entry per CDR3 protein. The sample records roughly 600,000 distinct CDR3 sequences, roughly 45% being singletons. This clonotype came up once. Its target is not known. The chain has TRBV3-1 and TRBJ2-7, with 14 bases matching TRBD2. Material for sequencing was blood. This receptor was obtained from a girl aged 10-17 years with multiple sclerosis. The CDR3 sequence is CASSRIAGTSGRTQEQYF. In DNA form, the CDR3 reads TGTGCCAGCAGCCGAATCGCCGGGACTAGCGGGAGAACGCAAGAGCAGTACTTC.